These 16 T cell receptor beta chains came from one sample sequenced in a study of control samples from healthy donors and cancer patients. Clones were read by immunoSEQ multiplex PCR, and TCRdb kept only the in-frame ones, dropping some. Of over 200,000 clones detected, around 79% appear once; the ten largest clones hold roughly 15%. The specimen was PBMCs. All receptors derive from a woman aged 55 to 70 with lung cancer.

The chain carries TRBV4-2 and TRBJ1-2, with D maybe TRBD1 (5 bases). The CDR3 extends over 15 amino acids. From germline, CDR1 is LGHNA and CDR2 YNFKEQ. Trimming shortened V by 0 bases and J by 6 bases, and 14 bases separated the two germline ends. CDR3 coding DNA: TGTGCCAGCAGCCAAGATATGGGCAGGGTGGATGGCTACACCTTC. This translates into CASSQDMGRVDGYTF.

In its sample, this clone was seen many times. V usage is TRBV10-2 and J usage is TRBJ1-1; D ambiguous. The V end was cut by 6 bases, the J end by 3 bases, with 8 bases between. This CDR3 comprises 12 residues. In germline, CDR1 is WSHSY, CDR2 SAAADI. The CDR3 here is CASRNSYTEAFF. In nucleotides, the CDR3 is TGCGCCAGCAGGAACAGCTACACTGAAGCTTTCTTT.

The chain employs TRBV29-1 and TRBJ2-7; TRBD2 is a possible D gene (6 bases). V dropped 0 bases and J dropped 1 base, with 13 bases sitting between them. The CDR3 extends over 15 amino acids. Germline V gene sequence: CDR1 SQVTM, CDR2 ANQGSEA. The CDR3 coding sequence is TGCAGCGTTGAAGATTCGGGGAGGTGGTCCTACGAGCAGTACTTC. Translated: CSVEDSGRWSYEQYF.

The chain employs TRBV19 and TRBJ1-2; 7 bases are shared with TRBD1. This CDR3 contains 15 residues. CDR1 LNHDA and CDR2 SQIVND come from the germline V gene (reference sequence). With 6 bases clipped from V and 3 bases from J, the junction kept 10 bases outside the gene matches. CDR3 nucleotides: TGTGCCAGTAGGAGGGACAGAAACCCCTACTATGGCTACACCTTC. This sequence encodes CASRRDRNPYYGYTF.

J is TRBJ2-3 and V is TRBV3-1 (or the pseudogene TRBV3-2), with 7 bases aligning to TRBD1. Germline-derived CDR1 and CDR2 are LGHDT and YNNKEL (reference sequence). The CDR3 covers 15 residues. V lost 6 bases and J lost 1; bases outside the gene matches: 7. CDR3 region: CASRNTGARTDTQYF. CDR3 nucleotides: TGTGCCAGCAGAAATACAGGGGCCCGCACAGATACGCAGTATTTT.

J is TRBJ2-3 and V is TRBV11-1; no clear D. The CDR3 runs to 16 residues. Germline CDR1 reads SGHAT; CDR2 reads FQDESV (reference sequence). Trimming removed 5 bases from V and 0 bases from J, with 15 bases in between. The CDR3 region has the DNA TGTGCCAGCAGCCATGGTGTGGATACTAGCACAGATACGCAGTATTTT. Protein: CASSHGVDTSTDTQYF. Together with reference TRBV11-1 and TRBJ2-3, the CDR3 gives the full variable domain: EAEVAQSPRYKITEKSQAVAFWCDPISGHATLYWYRQILGQGPELLVQFQDESVVDDSQLPKDRFSAERLKGVDSTLKIQPAELGDSAMYLCASSHGVDTSTDTQYFGPGTRLTVL.

This clone was picked up one time. The gene calls are TRBV6-5 and TRBJ2-7; D may be TRBD1 (6 bases). The V gene's germline CDR1 is MNHEY and CDR2 SVGAGI. CDR3 length equals 14 residues. Trimming took 7 bases from V and 5 from J, leaving 18 bases between them. The CDR3 nucleotides are TGTGCCAGCACCCCTTTCTCACAGGGAAACGAGCAGTACTTC. It is translated as CASTPFSQGNEQYF.

Remarks on this clone: Other DNA sequences from this sample encode an identical CDR3 as well. The rearrangement links TRBV3-1 (or the pseudogene TRBV3-2) to TRBJ1-5; D remains unclear. Germline assignment: CDR1 LGHDT and CDR2 YNNKEL (reference sequence). Trimming took 1 base from V and 6 from J, leaving 7 bases between them. This CDR3 has 13 amino acids. The CDR3 DNA sequence: TGTGCCAGCAGCCAAGCCCCCGGTCAGCCCCAGCATTTT. This translates into CASSQAPGQPQHF.

This chain uses TRBV5-4 with TRBJ2-3; 10 bases agree with TRBD2. J was trimmed by 4 bases and V by 7 bases; bases with no gene match: 6. CDR3 length equals 14 residues. Germline V gene sequence: CDR1 SGHNT, CDR2 YYREEE (reference sequence). The CDR3 sequence is CASGASGSADTQYF. The CDR3 DNA reads as TGTGCCAGCGGGGCTAGCGGGAGTGCAGATACGCAGTATTTT.

This chain uses TRBV6-5 with TRBJ1-5, with D possibly being TRBD1 (5 bases). Trimming stripped 2 bases from V and 1 base from J, with 9 bases between. The CDR3 extends over 15 amino acids. The germline gives CDR1 MNHEY, CDR2 SVGAGI. CDR3 protein: CASSYGGTSNQPQHF. In DNA form, the CDR3 reads TGTGCCAGCAGTTACGGGGGAACGAGCAATCAGCCCCAGCATTTT.

The genes are TRBV19 and TRBJ2-3; 12 bases agree with TRBD2. The J segment lost 4 bases and the V segment lost 1 base, leaving 6 bases of the junction unmatched. This CDR3 spans 17 amino acids. Germline CDR1 reads LNHDA; CDR2 reads SQIVND (reference sequence). The CDR3 nucleotides are TGTGCCAGTAGTATAGGTCTAGCGGGGGGGCCCTCAGATACGCAGTATTTT. Encoded protein: CASSIGLAGGPSDTQYF.

The chain employs TRBV19 and TRBJ1-2; a possible D gene is TRBD1 (5 bases). Germline V lookup: CDR1 LNHDA, CDR2 SQIVND (reference sequence). V lost 8 bases, J lost 3 bases, and 25 bases lay in between. The CDR3 covers 17 residues. CDR3 region: CASHPAPAGGTHYGYTF. The CDR3, as DNA: TGTGCCAGTCATCCTGCCCCCGCGGGTGGGACCCACTATGGCTACACCTTC.

The chain employs TRBV18 and TRBJ1-3; D remains ambiguous. The CDR3 runs to 14 residues. Germline V gene lookup returns CDR1 KGHSH and CDR2 LQKENI. V lost 2 bases to trimming and J lost 4 bases, with 9 bases between them. The CDR3 DNA reads as TGTGCCAGCTCACCATTTTCGGAGGGAAACACCATATATTTT. This sequence encodes CASSPFSEGNTIYF.

The V call is TRBV18, the J call TRBJ1-1; 10 bases map to TRBD1. Germline CDR1 and CDR2: KGHSH and LQKENI. The CDR3 sequence is 16 residues long. V trimming: 4 bases; J trimming: 5 bases; junction bases outside the gene matches: 10. In DNA form, the CDR3 reads TGTGCCAGCTCACGGGGGACAGGGGATTTGGGTACTGAAGCTTTCTTT. As protein: CASSRGTGDLGTEAFF. Combining the CDR3 with reference TRBV18 and TRBJ1-1 gives the whole variable domain NAGVMQNPRHLVRRRGQEARLRCSPMKGHSHVYWYRQLPEEGLKFMVYLQKENIIDESGMPKERFSAEFPKEGPSILRIQQVVRGDSAAYFCASSRGTGDLGTEAFFGQGTRLTVV.

This clone was recorded only once. The rearrangement joins TRBV2 to TRBJ1-5; 9 bases fit TRBD1. The CDR3 covers 15 residues. V gave up 4 bases and J gave up 7 bases; unmatched junction bases: 8. Germline lookup yields CDR1 SNHLY and CDR2 FYNNEI. The DNA for the CDR3 is TGTGCCAGCAGTGTACTGGGACAGGGAGGCCAGCCCCAGCATTTT. Translating gives CASSVLGQGGQPQHF.

The chain recombines TRBV29-1 with TRBJ1-2, with D possibly TRBD1 on 5 matching bases. In germline, CDR1 is SQVTM, CDR2 ANQGSEA. V was clipped by 7 bases and J by 2 bases, with 23 bases between them. This CDR3 contains 16 residues. This chain's CDR3 is CSAQPGGAGINYGYTF. For the CDR3, the DNA is TGCAGCGCACAGCCGGGCGGGGCAGGCATAAACTATGGCTACACCTTC.